A selection of T cell receptor beta chains follows, all from one sample in a study of shared clonotypes between healthy human individuals. Assay used: immunoSEQ multiplex PCR; TCRdb lists only in-frame clones, some missing. The data show about 2.4 million clones, 93% seen once. The sequencing sample was made of naive CD4+ T cells from PBMCs. Receptor source: a young man in good health. Some clones in this sample may be carry-over from other donors' samples. CDR3s include the opening cysteine and the closing phenylalanine or tryptophan. Each record gives: clone size, D gene, V gene, J gene, CDR3 protein, CDR3 DNA. A D gene is named only where the DNA matches it firmly. Clone size appears in some rows only: once, few, many, or a class for an expanded clone.

clone size: .
D gene: .
V gene: TRBV20-1
J gene: TRBJ1-1
CDR3 protein: CSAMEGGEAFF
CDR3 DNA: TGCAGTGCCATGGAGGGGGGTGAAGCTTTCTTT

clone size: .
D gene: .
V gene: TRBV9
J gene: TRBJ2-2
CDR3 protein: CASSVGPRPSTGELFF
CDR3 DNA: TGTGCCAGCAGCGTAGGGCCCCGGCCGAGCACCGGGGAGCTGTTTTTT

clone size: .
D gene: TRBD1
V gene: TRBV7-2
J gene: TRBJ2-7
CDR3 protein: CASSPRTGLHEQYF
CDR3 DNA: TGTGCCAGCAGCCCCCGGACAGGGCTCCACGAGCAGTACTTC

clone size: .
D gene: TRBD1
V gene: TRBV6-6
J gene: TRBJ2-7
CDR3 protein: CASSLGGQGSFYEQYF
CDR3 DNA: TGTGCCAGCAGTTTGGGGGGACAGGGGAGTTTCTACGAGCAGTACTTC

clone size: .
D gene: TRBD1
V gene: TRBV6-5
J gene: TRBJ1-4
CDR3 protein: CASSTAGQGEKLFF
CDR3 DNA: TGTGCCAGCAGTACTGCGGGACAGGGCGAAAAACTGTTTTTT

clone size: once
D gene: .
V gene: TRBV2
J gene: TRBJ2-7
CDR3 protein: CASTGERGQYF
CDR3 DNA: TGTGCCAGCACGGGGGAACGGGGGCAGTACTTC

clone size: .
D gene: .
V gene: TRBV20-1
J gene: TRBJ2-7
CDR3 protein: CSASPGSEQYF
CDR3 DNA: TGCAGTGCTAGTCCTGGGTCCGAGCAGTACTTC

clone size: .
D gene: .
V gene: TRBV6-1
J gene: TRBJ2-7
CDR3 protein: CASSEALRGYEQYF
CDR3 DNA: TGTGCCAGCAGTGAAGCGCTTCGAGGCTACGAGCAGTACTTC

clone size: .
D gene: .
V gene: TRBV2
J gene: TRBJ1-1
CDR3 protein: CASSGGAETEAFF
CDR3 DNA: TGTGCCAGCAGTGGTGGGGCGGAAACTGAAGCTTTCTTT

clone size: .
D gene: .
V gene: TRBV27
J gene: TRBJ2-7
CDR3 protein: CASSPSWRAAYEQYF
CDR3 DNA: TGTGCCAGCAGCCCAAGTTGGCGGGCCGCCTACGAGCAGTACTTC

clone size: .
D gene: .
V gene: TRBV6-5
J gene: TRBJ1-2
CDR3 protein: CASRTGYGYTF
CDR3 DNA: TGTGCCAGCAGGACCGGATATGGCTACACCTTC

clone size: .
D gene: .
V gene: TRBV18
J gene: TRBJ1-1
CDR3 protein: CASSQGLNTEAFF
CDR3 DNA: TGTGCCAGCTCACAGGGTTTAAACACTGAAGCTTTCTTT

clone size: few
D gene: .
V gene: TRBV5-1
J gene: TRBJ1-1
CDR3 protein: CASSFDRLNTEAFF
CDR3 DNA: TGCGCCAGCAGCTTCGACAGGCTGAACACTGAAGCTTTCTTT

clone size: few
D gene: .
V gene: TRBV28
J gene: TRBJ2-2
CDR3 protein: CASSLLGRELFF
CDR3 DNA: TGTGCCAGCAGTTTATTAGGGCGGGAGCTGTTTTTT

clone size: .
D gene: .
V gene: TRBV14
J gene: TRBJ2-3
CDR3 protein: CASSQGVRATTDTQYF
CDR3 DNA: TGTGCCAGCAGCCAAGGAGTAAGGGCGACCACAGATACGCAGTATTTT

clone size: .
D gene: .
V gene: TRBV30
J gene: TRBJ1-5
CDR3 protein: CAWSVTGENQPQHF
CDR3 DNA: TGTGCCTGGAGTGTAACTGGAGAGAATCAGCCCCAGCATTTT

clone size: .
D gene: .
V gene: TRBV21-1
J gene: TRBJ2-3
CDR3 protein: CASSKGSGTGVADTQYF
CDR3 DNA: TGTGCCAGCAGCAAAGGGTCCGGGACAGGGGTTGCAGATACGCAGTATTTT

clone size: .
D gene: .
V gene: TRBV18
J gene: TRBJ1-2
CDR3 protein: CASSPTTADNYGYTF
CDR3 DNA: TGTGCCAGCTCACCTACGACGGCGGATAACTATGGCTACACCTTC

clone size: .
D gene: .
V gene: TRBV19
J gene: TRBJ2-3
CDR3 protein: CASSMDRPRGNTQYF
CDR3 DNA: TGTGCCAGTAGTATGGACCGTCCCCGAGGGAATACGCAGTATTTT

clone size: .
D gene: TRBD2
V gene: TRBV10-3
J gene: TRBJ2-5
CDR3 protein: CAISESKTSAYQETQYF
CDR3 DNA: TGTGCCATCAGTGAGTCGAAGACTAGCGCGTACCAAGAGACCCAGTACTTC

clone size: .
D gene: .
V gene: TRBV27
J gene: TRBJ2-4
CDR3 protein: CASSLSRAIDIQYF
CDR3 DNA: TGTGCCAGCAGTTTATCCAGGGCGATCGACATTCAGTACTTC

clone size: once
D gene: TRBD1
V gene: TRBV7-8
J gene: TRBJ1-4
CDR3 protein: CASSYEGARNEKLFF
CDR3 DNA: TGTGCCAGCAGCTATGAGGGGGCGCGAAATGAAAAACTGTTTTTT

clone size: .
D gene: TRBD1
V gene: TRBV18
J gene: TRBJ2-3
CDR3 protein: CASSPQQGADTQYF
CDR3 DNA: TGTGCCAGCTCACCCCAGCAGGGGGCAGATACGCAGTATTTT

clone size: .
D gene: TRBD1
V gene: TRBV5-1
J gene: TRBJ1-2
CDR3 protein: CASSFQTGGNYGYTF
CDR3 DNA: TGCGCCAGCAGCTTCCAAACAGGGGGCAACTATGGCTACACCTTC

clone size: .
D gene: TRBD2
V gene: TRBV13
J gene: TRBJ2-7
CDR3 protein: CASSYGGTKRIYEQYF
CDR3 DNA: TGTGCCAGCAGCTATGGCGGGACTAAACGGATCTACGAGCAGTACTTC

clone size: .
D gene: .
V gene: TRBV10-2
J gene: TRBJ1-2
CDR3 protein: CASSEADYGYTF
CDR3 DNA: TGCGCCAGCAGTGAGGCCGACTATGGCTACACCTTC

clone size: once
D gene: TRBD1
V gene: TRBV7-9
J gene: TRBJ2-7
CDR3 protein: CASSQTRDRGYEQYF
CDR3 DNA: TGTGCCAGCAGCCAGACCCGGGACAGGGGATACGAGCAGTACTTC

clone size: .
D gene: .
V gene: TRBV5-1
J gene: TRBJ2-5
CDR3 protein: CASSLDETQYF
CDR3 DNA: TGCGCCAGCAGCTTGGACGAAACCCAGTACTTC

clone size: .
D gene: TRBD1
V gene: TRBV2
J gene: TRBJ2-5
CDR3 protein: CASSEGTGGETQYF
CDR3 DNA: TGTGCCAGCAGTGAAGGGACAGGCGGAGAGACCCAGTACTTC

clone size: .
D gene: .
V gene: TRBV7-8
J gene: TRBJ2-2
CDR3 protein: CASSLGGSGELFF
CDR3 DNA: TGTGCCAGCAGCTTAGGGGGATCCGGGGAGCTGTTTTTT

clone size: .
D gene: .
V gene: TRBV7-9
J gene: TRBJ2-7
CDR3 protein: CASRPDSYEQYF
CDR3 DNA: TGTGCCAGCAGGCCGGACAGCTACGAGCAGTACTTC

clone size: .
D gene: .
V gene: TRBV10-2
J gene: TRBJ1-3
CDR3 protein: CASSDPGGNTIYF
CDR3 DNA: TGCGCCAGCAGTGACCCAGGGGGAAACACCATATATTTT

clone size: .
D gene: .
V gene: TRBV7-8
J gene: TRBJ2-1
CDR3 protein: CASSLGRPGGHNEQFF
CDR3 DNA: TGTGCCAGCAGCTTAGGAAGGCCTGGGGGCCACAATGAGCAGTTCTTC

clone size: .
D gene: .
V gene: TRBV25-1
J gene: TRBJ1-3
CDR3 protein: CASSPASGNTIYF
CDR3 DNA: TGTGCCAGCAGTCCGGCCTCTGGAAACACCATATATTTT

clone size: .
D gene: TRBD1
V gene: TRBV9
J gene: TRBJ1-4
CDR3 protein: CASSQGAGEKLFF
CDR3 DNA: TGTGCCAGCAGCCAGGGGGCTGGTGAAAAACTGTTTTTT

clone size: .
D gene: .
V gene: TRBV6-1
J gene: TRBJ1-1
CDR3 protein: CASSGLTWGRTEAFF
CDR3 DNA: TGTGCCAGCAGTGGTCTGACCTGGGGGCGCACTGAAGCTTTCTTT

clone size: .
D gene: TRBD2
V gene: TRBV5-1
J gene: TRBJ2-7
CDR3 protein: CASRPTSGGYEQYF
CDR3 DNA: TGCGCCAGCAGACCCACTAGCGGGGGGTACGAGCAGTACTTC

clone size: .
D gene: TRBD1
V gene: TRBV5-1
J gene: TRBJ2-5
CDR3 protein: CASSPRGNGETQYF
CDR3 DNA: TGCGCCAGCAGCCCCAGGGGGAATGGAGAGACCCAGTACTTC

clone size: .
D gene: TRBD2
V gene: TRBV5-1
J gene: TRBJ2-7
CDR3 protein: CASSLLVAGRTAYEQYF
CDR3 DNA: TGCGCCAGCAGCTTGTTGGTAGCGGGGCGCACGGCCTACGAGCAGTACTTC

clone size: .
D gene: .
V gene: TRBV11-1
J gene: TRBJ2-5
CDR3 protein: CASSLGGSQETQYF
CDR3 DNA: TGTGCCAGCAGCTTAGGGGGCAGCCAAGAGACCCAGTACTTC

clone size: .
D gene: .
V gene: TRBV10-1
J gene: TRBJ2-3
CDR3 protein: CASSDLAWAVSTDTQYF
CDR3 DNA: TGCGCCAGCAGTGATCTCGCGTGGGCCGTGAGCACAGATACGCAGTATTTT

clone size: .
D gene: .
V gene: TRBV6-5
J gene: TRBJ1-2
CDR3 protein: CASSQGPINYGYTF
CDR3 DNA: TGTGCCAGCAGCCAGGGACCGATTAACTATGGCTACACCTTC

clone size: .
D gene: TRBD1
V gene: TRBV27
J gene: TRBJ2-3
CDR3 protein: CASSRDRGTDTQYF
CDR3 DNA: TGTGCCAGCAGTCGGGACAGAGGCACAGATACGCAGTATTTT

clone size: .
D gene: .
V gene: TRBV4-1
J gene: TRBJ2-3
CDR3 protein: CASSQDSHVDTDTQYF
CDR3 DNA: TGCGCCAGCAGCCAAGATTCGCACGTGGACACAGATACGCAGTATTTT

clone size: .
D gene: TRBD2
V gene: TRBV6-1
J gene: TRBJ2-7
CDR3 protein: CASRRLGGLTYEQYF
CDR3 DNA: TGTGCCAGCAGGCGCCTCGGGGGACTAACCTACGAGCAGTACTTC

clone size: .
D gene: .
V gene: TRBV5-1
J gene: TRBJ1-1
CDR3 protein: CASRNPGKNTEAFF
CDR3 DNA: TGCGCCAGCAGAAATCCAGGGAAAAACACTGAAGCTTTCTTT

clone size: .
D gene: .
V gene: TRBV2
J gene: TRBJ1-1
CDR3 protein: CASSEMGLLNTEAFF
CDR3 DNA: TGTGCCAGCAGTGAAATGGGGCTTCTAAACACTGAAGCTTTCTTT

clone size: once
D gene: .
V gene: TRBV6-5
J gene: TRBJ2-4
CDR3 protein: CASSYSGGVGKNIQYF
CDR3 DNA: TGTGCCAGCAGTTACTCGGGGGGAGTAGGCAAAAACATTCAGTACTTC

clone size: .
D gene: .
V gene: TRBV7-2
J gene: TRBJ2-5
CDR3 protein: CASSTLGGETQYF
CDR3 DNA: TGTGCCAGCAGCACCCTCGGTGGAGAGACCCAGTACTTC

clone size: .
D gene: .
V gene: TRBV5-1
J gene: TRBJ2-3
CDR3 protein: CASSFRENTDTQYF
CDR3 DNA: TGCGCCAGCAGCTTCCGAGAGAACACAGATACGCAGTATTTT

clone size: .
D gene: TRBD1
V gene: TRBV5-1
J gene: TRBJ1-2
CDR3 protein: CASSLEAGGYGYTF
CDR3 DNA: TGCGCCAGCAGCTTGGAGGCAGGGGGCTATGGCTACACCTTC

clone size: .
D gene: TRBD2
V gene: TRBV4-1
J gene: TRBJ2-1
CDR3 protein: CASSQSPTSGSYNEQFF
CDR3 DNA: TGCGCCAGCAGCCAATCCCCTACTAGCGGGAGTTACAATGAGCAGTTCTTC

clone size: .
D gene: TRBD1
V gene: TRBV28
J gene: TRBJ1-1
CDR3 protein: CASSTSGQEAFF
CDR3 DNA: TGTGCCAGCAGCACCTCGGGACAGGAAGCTTTCTTT